The present T cell receptor beta chain was sequenced within a study of T cells in Graves' hyperthyroidism and ophthalmopathy. Regarding the study as a whole: Most thyroid clonotypes with frequency above 0.001 were detected in blood.

This clonotype was counted many times. Antigen specificity is unknown. Exclusion followed for patients with uncontrolled infection, other autoimmune disease, pregnancy or lactation. Sampled blood dates from first hyperthyroidism diagnosis, and it precedes any ophthalmopathy symptoms. Amplification yielded TCR beta CDR3 regions, with RNA transcripts as the source. With the HTBI primer set, the TCR CDR3 went through a first round of RT-PCR. One entry per CDR3 protein, called by TCRdb with MiXCR from the multiplex PCR reads. In the table there are some 370,000 distinct CDR3 sequences, about 18% of which are singletons. V gave up 5 bases and J gave up 0 bases; unmatched junction bases: 6. Germline loops: CDR1 SGHDN, CDR2 FVKESK. CDR3 length: 16 residues.

Sequenced sample: blood. The chain uses TRBV14 and TRBJ2-1; TRBD2 agrees at 8 bases. This receptor was identified in a woman in her 30s with Graves' hyperthyroidism that later progressed to Graves' ophthalmopathy. The CDR3 DNA is TGTGCCAGCAGCGACGGGAGGGGGAGCTCCTACAATGAGCAGTTCTTC. It codes for CASSDGRGSSYNEQFF.